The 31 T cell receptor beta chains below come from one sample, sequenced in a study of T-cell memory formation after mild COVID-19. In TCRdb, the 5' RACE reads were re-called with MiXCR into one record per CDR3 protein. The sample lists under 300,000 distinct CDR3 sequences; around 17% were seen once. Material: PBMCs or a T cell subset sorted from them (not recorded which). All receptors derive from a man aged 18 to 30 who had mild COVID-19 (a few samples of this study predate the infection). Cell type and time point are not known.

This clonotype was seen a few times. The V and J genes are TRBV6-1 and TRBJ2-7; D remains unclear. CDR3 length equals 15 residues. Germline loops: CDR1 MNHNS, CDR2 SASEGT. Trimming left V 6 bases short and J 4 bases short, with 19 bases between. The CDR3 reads CASRRMAAGWYEQYF. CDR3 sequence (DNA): TGTGCCAGCAGGAGGATGGCGGCCGGGTGGTACGAGCAGTACTTC.

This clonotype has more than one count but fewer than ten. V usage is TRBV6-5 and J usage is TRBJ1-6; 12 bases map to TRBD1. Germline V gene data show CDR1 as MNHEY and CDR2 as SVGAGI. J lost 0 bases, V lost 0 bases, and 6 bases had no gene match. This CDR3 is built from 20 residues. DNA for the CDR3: TGTGCCAGCAGTTACTCGAAAGGGACAGGGGGCAACTCCTATAATTCACCCCTCCACTTT. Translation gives CASSYSKGTGGNSYNSPLHF.

The CDR3 loop reads CASRKPGGNYNEQFF. The CDR3 DNA reads as TGTGCCAGCCGAAAACCGGGGGGAAACTACAATGAGCAGTTCTTC. The rearrangement links TRBV7-2 to TRBJ2-1; 7 nucleotides match TRBD2. With 8 bases clipped from V and 3 bases from J, the junction kept 10 bases outside the gene matches. Germline loops: CDR1 SGHTA, CDR2 FQGNSA. The CDR3 length is 15 residues.

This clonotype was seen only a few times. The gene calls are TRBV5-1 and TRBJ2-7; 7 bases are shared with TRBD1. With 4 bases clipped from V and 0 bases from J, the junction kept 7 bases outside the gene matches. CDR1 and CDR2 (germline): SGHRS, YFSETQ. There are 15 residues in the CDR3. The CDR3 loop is CASSPDRISSYEQYF. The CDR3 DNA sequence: TGCGCCAGCAGCCCGGACAGGATAAGCTCCTACGAGCAGTACTTC.

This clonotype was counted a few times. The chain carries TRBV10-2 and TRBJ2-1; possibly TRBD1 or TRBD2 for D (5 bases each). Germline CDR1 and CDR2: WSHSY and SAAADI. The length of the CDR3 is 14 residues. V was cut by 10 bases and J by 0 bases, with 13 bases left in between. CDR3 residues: CATRDGRSYNEQFF. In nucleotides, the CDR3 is TGCGCCACAAGGGACGGCCGCTCCTACAATGAGCAGTTCTTC.

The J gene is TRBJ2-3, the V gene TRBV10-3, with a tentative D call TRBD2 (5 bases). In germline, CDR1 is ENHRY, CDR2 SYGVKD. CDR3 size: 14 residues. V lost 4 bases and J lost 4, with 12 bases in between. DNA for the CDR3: TGTGCCATCAGTGTCGAGGGATCCCCAGATACGCAGTATTTT. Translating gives CAISVEGSPDTQYF.

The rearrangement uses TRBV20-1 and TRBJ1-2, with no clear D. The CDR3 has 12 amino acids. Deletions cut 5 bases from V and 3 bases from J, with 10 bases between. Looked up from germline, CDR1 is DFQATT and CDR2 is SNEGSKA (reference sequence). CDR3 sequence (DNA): TGCAGTGCTGGACGGGGAGACTATGGCTACACCTTC. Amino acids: CSAGRGDYGYTF.

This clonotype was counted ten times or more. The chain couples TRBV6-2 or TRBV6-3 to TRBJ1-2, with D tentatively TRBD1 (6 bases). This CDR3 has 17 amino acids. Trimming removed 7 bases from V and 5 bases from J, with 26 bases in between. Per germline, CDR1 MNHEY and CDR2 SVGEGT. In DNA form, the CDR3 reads TGTGCCAGCAACGACCAGCGGGACACCCTTAAGGGGTATGGCTACACCTTC. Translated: CASNDQRDTLKGYGYTF.

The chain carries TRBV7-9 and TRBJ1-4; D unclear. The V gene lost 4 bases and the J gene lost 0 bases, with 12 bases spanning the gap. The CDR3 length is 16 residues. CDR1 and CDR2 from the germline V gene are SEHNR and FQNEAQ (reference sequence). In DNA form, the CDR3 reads TGTGCCAGCAGCTACCTCTCCGGGGCAACTAATGAAAAACTGTTTTTT. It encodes CASSYLSGATNEKLFF.

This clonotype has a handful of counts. This chain's CDR3 is CSAANGNEKLFF. In nucleotides, the CDR3 is TGCAGTGCCGCGAACGGGAATGAAAAACTGTTTTTT. The chain joins TRBV20-1 to TRBJ1-4; D ambiguous. This CDR3 comprises 12 residues. The V gene lost 6 bases and the J gene lost 5 bases, with 10 bases spanning the gap. Looked up from germline, CDR1 is DFQATT and CDR2 is SNEGSKA (reference sequence).

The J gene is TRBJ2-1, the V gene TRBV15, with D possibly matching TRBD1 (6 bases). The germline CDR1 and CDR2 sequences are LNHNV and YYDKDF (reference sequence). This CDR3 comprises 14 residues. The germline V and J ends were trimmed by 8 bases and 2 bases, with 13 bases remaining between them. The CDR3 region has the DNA TGTGCCACCCAGGGGAGCGGCGCCTACAATGAGCAGTTCTTC. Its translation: CATQGSGAYNEQFF.

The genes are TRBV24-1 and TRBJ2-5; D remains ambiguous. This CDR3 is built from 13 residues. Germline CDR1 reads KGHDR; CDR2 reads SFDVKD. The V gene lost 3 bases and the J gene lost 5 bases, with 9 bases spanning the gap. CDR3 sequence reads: CATSDRVRETQYF. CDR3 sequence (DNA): TGTGCCACCAGTGATCGAGTGAGGGAGACCCAGTACTTC.

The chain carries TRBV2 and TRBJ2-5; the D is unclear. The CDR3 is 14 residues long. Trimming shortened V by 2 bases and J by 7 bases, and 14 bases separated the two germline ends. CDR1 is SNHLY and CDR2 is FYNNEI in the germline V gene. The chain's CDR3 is CASSEFPSVGTQYF. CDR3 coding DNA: TGTGCCAGCAGTGAATTCCCCAGCGTTGGGACCCAGTACTTC.

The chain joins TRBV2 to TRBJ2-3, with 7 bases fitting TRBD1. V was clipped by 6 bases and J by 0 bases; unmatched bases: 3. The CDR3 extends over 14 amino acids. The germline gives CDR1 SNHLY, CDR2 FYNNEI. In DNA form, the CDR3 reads TGTGCCAGCAGAATGACAGGGAGCACAGATACGCAGTATTTT. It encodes CASRMTGSTDTQYF.

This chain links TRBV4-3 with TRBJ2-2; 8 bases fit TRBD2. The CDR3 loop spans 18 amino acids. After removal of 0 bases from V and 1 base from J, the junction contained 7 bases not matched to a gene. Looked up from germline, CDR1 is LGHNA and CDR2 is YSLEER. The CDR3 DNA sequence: TGCGCCAGCAGCCAAGAGGGCAGCGGGGGCCAGAACACCGGGGAGCTGTTTTTT. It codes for CASSQEGSGGQNTGELFF.

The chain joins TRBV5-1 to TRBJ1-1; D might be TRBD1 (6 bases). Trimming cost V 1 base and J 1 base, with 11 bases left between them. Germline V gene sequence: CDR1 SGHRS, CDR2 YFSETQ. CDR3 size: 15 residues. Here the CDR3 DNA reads TGCGCCAGCAGCTTGACAGCACAGGGGAACACTGAAGCTTTCTTT. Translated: CASSLTAQGNTEAFF.

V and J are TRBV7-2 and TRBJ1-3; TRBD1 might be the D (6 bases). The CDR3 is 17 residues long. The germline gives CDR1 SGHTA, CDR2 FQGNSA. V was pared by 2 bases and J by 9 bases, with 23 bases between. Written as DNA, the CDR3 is TGTGCCAGCAGCTTATCCGGACAGACCCGAGGTGGTGGCACCATATATTTT. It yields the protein CASSLSGQTRGGGTIYF.

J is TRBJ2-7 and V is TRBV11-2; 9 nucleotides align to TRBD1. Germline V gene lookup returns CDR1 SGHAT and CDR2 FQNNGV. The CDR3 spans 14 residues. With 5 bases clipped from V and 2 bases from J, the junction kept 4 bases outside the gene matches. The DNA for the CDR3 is TGTGCCAGCAGCCGACAGGGGGGAGCCTACGAGCAGTACTTC. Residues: CASSRQGGAYEQYF.

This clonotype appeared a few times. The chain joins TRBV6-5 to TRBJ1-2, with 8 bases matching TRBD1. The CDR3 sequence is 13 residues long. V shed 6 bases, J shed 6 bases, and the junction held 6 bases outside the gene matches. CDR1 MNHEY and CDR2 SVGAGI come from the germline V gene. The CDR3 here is CASSRQGANGYTF. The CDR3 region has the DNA TGTGCCAGCAGCCGTCAGGGGGCGAATGGCTACACCTTC.

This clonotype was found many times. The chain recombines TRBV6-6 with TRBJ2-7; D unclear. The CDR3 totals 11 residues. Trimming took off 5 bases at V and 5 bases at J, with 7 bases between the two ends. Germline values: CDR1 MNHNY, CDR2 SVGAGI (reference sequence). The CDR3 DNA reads TGTGCCAGCAGTCACCTGAACGAGCAGTACTTC. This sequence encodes CASSHLNEQYF.

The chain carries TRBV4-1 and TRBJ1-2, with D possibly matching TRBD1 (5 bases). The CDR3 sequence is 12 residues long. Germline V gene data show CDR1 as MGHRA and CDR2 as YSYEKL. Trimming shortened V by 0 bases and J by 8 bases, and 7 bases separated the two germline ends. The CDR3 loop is CASSQDRQGYTF. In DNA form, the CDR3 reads TGCGCCAGCAGCCAAGATAGACAGGGCTACACCTTC.

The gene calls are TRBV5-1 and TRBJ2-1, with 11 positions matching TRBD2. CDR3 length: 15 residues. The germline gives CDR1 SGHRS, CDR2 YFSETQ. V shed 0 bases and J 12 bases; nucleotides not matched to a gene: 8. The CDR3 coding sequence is TGCGCCAGCAGCTTGGAGCCTAGCGGGGGGAGGAGGCAGTTCTTC. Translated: CASSLEPSGGRRQFF.

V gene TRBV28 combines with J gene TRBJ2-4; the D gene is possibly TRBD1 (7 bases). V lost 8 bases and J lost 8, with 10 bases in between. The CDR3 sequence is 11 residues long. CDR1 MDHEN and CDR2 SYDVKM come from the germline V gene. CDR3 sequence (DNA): TGTGCCAGCGGCAGGGGGGACATTCAGTACTTC. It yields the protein CASGRGDIQYF. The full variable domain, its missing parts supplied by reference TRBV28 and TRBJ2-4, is DVKVTQSSRYLVKRTGEKVFLECVQDMDHENMFWYRQDPGLGLRLIYFSYDVKMKEKGDIPEGYSVSREKKERFSLILESASTNQTSMYLCASGRGDIQYFGAGTRLSVL.

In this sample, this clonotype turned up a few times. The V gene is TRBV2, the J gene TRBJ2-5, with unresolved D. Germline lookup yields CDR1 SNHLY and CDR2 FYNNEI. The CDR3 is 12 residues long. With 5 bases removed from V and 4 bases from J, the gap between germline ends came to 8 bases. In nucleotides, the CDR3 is TGTGCCAGCAGTCCCCGGATAGAGACCCAGTACTTC. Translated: CASSPRIETQYF. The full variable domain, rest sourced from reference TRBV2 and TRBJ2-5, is EPEVTQTPSHQVTQMGQEVILRCVPISNHLYFYWYRQILGQKVEFLVSFYNNEISEKSEIFDDQFSVERPDGSNFTLKIRSTKLEDSAMYFCASSPRIETQYFGPGTRLLVL.

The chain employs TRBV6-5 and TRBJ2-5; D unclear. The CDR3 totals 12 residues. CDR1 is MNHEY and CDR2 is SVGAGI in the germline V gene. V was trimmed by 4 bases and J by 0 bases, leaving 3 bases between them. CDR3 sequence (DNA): TGTGCCAGCAGTTGGGACCAAGAGACCCAGTACTTC. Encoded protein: CASSWDQETQYF.

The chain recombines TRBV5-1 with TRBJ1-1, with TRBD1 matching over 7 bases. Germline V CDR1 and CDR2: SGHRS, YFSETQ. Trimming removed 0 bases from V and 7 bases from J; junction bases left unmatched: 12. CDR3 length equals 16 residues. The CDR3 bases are TGCGCCAGCAGCTTGGGCCCGCTAGACAGGGCCAGTGAAGCTTTCTTT. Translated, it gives CASSLGPLDRASEAFF.

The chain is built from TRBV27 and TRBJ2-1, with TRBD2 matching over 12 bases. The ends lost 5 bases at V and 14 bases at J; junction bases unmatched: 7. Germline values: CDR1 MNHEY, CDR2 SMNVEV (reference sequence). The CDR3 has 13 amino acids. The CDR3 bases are TGTGCCAGCAGTATCAGGACTAGCGGGGTGGAGTTCTTC. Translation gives CASSIRTSGVEFF.

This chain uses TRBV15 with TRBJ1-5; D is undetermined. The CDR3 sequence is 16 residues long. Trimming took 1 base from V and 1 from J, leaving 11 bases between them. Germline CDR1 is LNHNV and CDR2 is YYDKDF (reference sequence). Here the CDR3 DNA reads TGTGCCACCAGCAGAGCGCGGGGATTAAGCAATCAGCCCCAGCATTTT. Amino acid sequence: CATSRARGLSNQPQHF.

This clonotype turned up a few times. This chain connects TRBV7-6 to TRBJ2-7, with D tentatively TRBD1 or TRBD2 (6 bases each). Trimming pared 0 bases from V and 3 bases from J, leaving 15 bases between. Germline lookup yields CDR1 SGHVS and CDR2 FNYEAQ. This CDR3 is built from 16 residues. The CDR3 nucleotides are TGTGCCAGCAGCTTAGCCCAGGGGCTAGCGAACTACGAGCAGTACGTC. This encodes CASSLAQGLANYEQYV.

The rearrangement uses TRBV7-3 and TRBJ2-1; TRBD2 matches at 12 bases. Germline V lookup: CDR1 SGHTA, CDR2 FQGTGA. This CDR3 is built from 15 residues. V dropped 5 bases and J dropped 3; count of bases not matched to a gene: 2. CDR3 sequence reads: CASSLAGGDYNEQFF. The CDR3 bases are TGTGCCAGCAGCCTAGCGGGGGGGGACTACAATGAGCAGTTCTTC.

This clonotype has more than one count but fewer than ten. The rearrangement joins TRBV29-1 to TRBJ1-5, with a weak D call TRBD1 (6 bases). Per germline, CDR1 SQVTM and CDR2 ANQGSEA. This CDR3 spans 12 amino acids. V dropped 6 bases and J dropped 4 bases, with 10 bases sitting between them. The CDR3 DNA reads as TGCAGCGTCTCCGGACAGAATCAGCCCCAGCATTTT. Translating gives CSVSGQNQPQHF.